This T cell receptor (beta chain) was profiled in a study of blood T cells in healthy people across ages (dated by TCRdb to the mid-2010s). At the level of the whole study: In model experiments, roughly one uniquely barcoded TCR beta cDNA molecule per two T cells was captured by template switching. Two additional independent replicas of 1 million unique cDNA reads from the same blood draw were analyzed for two donors (one aged 18 to 30 and one aged 80 or older). To track age-related changes in TCR beta repertoire diversity, the study relied on deep sequencing normalized with unique cDNA molecular identifiers. Four age groups were formed from the donors: young (average approximately 15 years), middle-aged (around 39), aged (roughly 59) and long-lived (82). To avoid experimental bias, donors of different ages were distributed randomly across sequencing lanes. What the work shows at the level of the full study, not this receptor alone: The long-lived group showed more naive CD4+ T cells, fewer expanded clones and increased TCR diversity than the aged group, suggesting age selection. The percentage of naive T cells measured by flow cytometry correlated strongly with observed TCR beta diversity. Bulk unsorted PBMC profiling prevented conclusive comparison of naive and antigen-experienced compartments. The CMV infection status of donors was not known, potentially confounding age-related changes in expanded clonotypes. Observed TCR beta diversity per million T cells fell roughly linearly with age, and a significant reduction was already apparent by age roughly 40. Total diversity estimates from one million sequenced T cells were considered lower bounds and underestimates.

V drops 3 bases and J drops 11 bases, leaving 22 bases in between. The CDR3 contains 14 residues, cysteine and phenylalanine counted. Only the CDR3 region is kept as DNA, spanning 42 bases read in frame from base 1. According to the germline V gene (reference sequence), CDR1 reads DFQATT and CDR2 reads SNEGSKA. Turning to this clonotype: Its antigen remains undetermined. No clone much larger than this one lies a single base away; base qualities are absent.

Preparation of the library involved 5' RACE. Instrument used: Illumina HiSeq 2500. The second PCR ran for roughly 7 to 12 cycles and used a J-beta primer mix along with a sample-barcoded 5' primer. Each TCR beta cDNA molecule received a unique molecular identifier from a template-switch 5' adaptor carrying 12 random nucleotides. Each sample yielded at least 3 million CDR3-containing paired-end reads. First-strand cDNA synthesis was performed from all RNA using the Mint cDNA synthesis kit, with priming by a TRBC-specific oligonucleotide. All cDNA was treated with uracil-DNA glycosylase and then went through a first 18-cycle PCR with the universal primers M1SS and BC2_uni_R. The source study handled its data this way. Normalization of each sample was performed by random selection of 1 million high-quality reads, each carrying a distinct molecular identifier. Instead of being binned into consensus sequences, reads with shared molecular identifiers were discarded. CDR3 identification, clonotype clustering and error correction used MiTCR with a Q25 quality threshold and the strictest error-elimination algorithm. Lower-bound total TCR beta diversity was estimated with a nonparametric unseen species model using Euler transformation. TCRdb applied fastp at Q25 and MiXCR to the public reads, then kept only in-frame beta chains. One record per CDR3 amino acid sequence lists the most common genes and DNA. These V and J calls derive from TCRdb rather than the authors' analysis. This sample comprises over a million distinct CDR3 sequences, roughly 64% of them detected only once. The ten biggest clones cover 5% to 7% of the sample.

Systemically healthy Caucasian individuals from Russia, some 40 in total and aged about 6 to 95 years, were included as donors. Ten milliliters of peripheral blood were drawn from each donor into EDTA-treated Vacutainer tubes. Ficoll-Paque density-gradient centrifugation was used to isolate PBMCs, with at least 6.5 million per sample. Total RNA was extracted from PBMCs with Trizol reagent, with at least 5.5 micrograms obtained per sample. For every donor, an aliquot of PBMCs went through flow cytometry to measure the percentages of naive CD45RAhigh/CD27high T cells. The TCR was taken from a man younger than 30 in good health. The receptor chain draws on TRBV20-1 and TRBJ2-5; TRBD1 is a possible D gene, resting on 5 matching bases. Source material: blood. The sequence in DNA is TGCAGTGCTAGGTCCCCTGACAGCGAGTATGAGCAGTACTTC. Its amino acids are CSARSPDSEYEQYF.